This passage covers 26 T cell receptor beta chains from one sample sequenced in a study of shared T cell receptors in the human thymus. Clones were sequenced by immunoSEQ multiplex PCR, and TCRdb holds only the in-frame ones, with some missing. The sample comprises 500,000 to 850,000 clones, more than 70% of which are singletons, and about 0.0094% rests with the top ten. These data also formed part of another study, on human thymus T cells.

The material sequenced was thymocytes. Every receptor here comes from a boy younger than two with a congenital heart defect.

The J gene is TRBJ1-2, the V gene TRBV6-5; TRBD1 aligns across 7 bases. Germline CDR1 is MNHEY and CDR2 is SVGAGI. This CDR3 is built from 15 residues. The V and J ends lost 4 bases and 5 bases, in that order; junction bases with no gene match: 10. The CDR3 loop reads CASSSYPTGLYGYTF. The CDR3 region has the DNA TGTGCCAGCAGTTCCTACCCGACAGGGCTTTATGGCTACACCTTC.

The V and J genes are TRBV27 and TRBJ2-3, with 11 positions matching TRBD2. Trimming cost V 2 bases and J 0 bases; bases outside gene matches: 10. Germline lookup yields CDR1 MNHEY and CDR2 SMNVEV (reference sequence). This CDR3 contains 19 residues. The CDR3 protein is CASSLRELAGAISTDTQYF. CDR3 coding DNA: TGTGCCAGCAGTTTAAGGGAACTAGCGGGGGCCATAAGCACAGATACGCAGTATTTT.

The genes are TRBV5-1 and TRBJ2-1; 7 nucleotides align to TRBD1. The CDR3 loop spans 16 amino acids. Germline V gene data show CDR1 as SGHRS and CDR2 as YFSETQ. After removal of 3 bases from V and 5 bases from J, the junction contained 11 bases not matched to a gene. The CDR3 nucleotides read TGCGCCAGCAGCTCCGGAGAGGGGGCGGTCGACAATGAGCAGTTCTTC. Encoded protein: CASSSGEGAVDNEQFF.

The rearrangement links TRBV28 to TRBJ2-5; TRBD1 agrees at 10 bases. Unmatched junction bases numbered 6, after V lost 3 bases and J lost 5 bases. CDR1 is MDHEN and CDR2 is SYDVKM in the germline V gene. The CDR3 covers 15 residues. In DNA, the CDR3 is TGTGCCAGCAGTTTGGGACAGGGGCTACCGGAGACCCAGTACTTC. Protein: CASSLGQGLPETQYF. The entire variable domain, with the rest obtained from reference TRBV28 and TRBJ2-5, is as follows: DVKVTQSSRYLVKRTGEKVFLECVQDMDHENMFWYRQDPGLGLRLIYFSYDVKMKEKGDIPEGYSVSREKKERFSLILESASTNQTSMYLCASSLGQGLPETQYFGPGTRLLVL.

This chain joins TRBV9 and TRBJ2-1; 8 nucleotides agree with TRBD2. The germline gives CDR1 SGDLS, CDR2 YYNGEE. There are 14 residues in the CDR3. The J segment lost 6 bases and the V segment lost 3 bases, leaving 5 bases of the junction unmatched. CDR3 in amino acids: CASSDGTSVNEQFF. The CDR3 bases are TGTGCCAGCAGCGACGGGACTAGTGTCAATGAGCAGTTCTTC. Full variable domain (outside the CDR3, taken from reference TRBV9 and TRBJ2-1): DSGVTQTPKHLITATGQRVTLRCSPRSGDLSVYWYQQSLDQGLQFLIQYYNGEERAKGNILERFSAQQFPDLHSELNLSSLELGDSALYFCASSDGTSVNEQFFGPGTRLTVL.

The V call is TRBV28, the J call TRBJ1-2, with D unresolved. This CDR3 is built from 15 residues. V lost 6 bases, J lost 4 bases, and 18 bases lay in between. Germline values: CDR1 MDHEN, CDR2 SYDVKM. The CDR3 loop reads CASRALGLLPYGYTF. The CDR3 coding sequence is TGTGCCAGCAGAGCCTTGGGCCTCCTACCCTATGGCTACACCTTC.

The chain recombines TRBV9 with TRBJ2-1, with 10 bases aligning to TRBD2. The CDR3 sequence is 17 residues long. The junction had 13 bases not matched to a gene; V was cut back by 3 bases and J by 7 bases. Germline loops: CDR1 SGDLS, CDR2 YYNGEE. The CDR3, as DNA: TGTGCCAGCAGCGGCCGATGGAGCGGGAGGGCCCCGAATGAGCAGTTCTTC. Its protein is CASSGRWSGRAPNEQFF. Supplemented by reference TRBV9 and TRBJ2-1, the full variable domain reads DSGVTQTPKHLITATGQRVTLRCSPRSGDLSVYWYQQSLDQGLQFLIQYYNGEERAKGNILERFSAQQFPDLHSELNLSSLELGDSALYFCASSGRWSGRAPNEQFFGPGTRLTVL.

V usage is TRBV9 and J usage is TRBJ1-2, with D perhaps TRBD1 (5 bases). The CDR3 is made up of 17 amino acids. Germline CDR1 reads SGDLS; CDR2 reads YYNGEE. Deletions cut 0 bases from V and 3 bases from J, with 18 bases between. The CDR3 DNA is TGTGCCAGCAGCGTAGGACAGCCCGACGGACCACACTATGGCTACACCTTC. Translated, it gives CASSVGQPDGPHYGYTF.

This clone was seen only once. This chain uses TRBV9 with TRBJ2-3, with D perhaps matching TRBD1 (6 bases). Trimming left V 0 bases short and J 3 bases short, with 17 bases between. The CDR3 has 17 residues. Germline V gene lookup returns CDR1 SGDLS and CDR2 YYNGEE. The CDR3 loop is CASSVATWGLRTDTQYF. DNA of the CDR3: TGTGCCAGCAGCGTAGCTACATGGGGGCTGAGGACAGATACGCAGTATTTT.

This clone was recorded a few times. V and J are TRBV4-3 and TRBJ1-5, with TRBD1 as a possible D gene (5 bases). The germline V and J ends were trimmed by 0 bases and 4 bases, with 10 bases remaining between them. This CDR3 has 15 amino acids. The germline V gene encodes CDR1 LGHNA and CDR2 YSLEER. CDR3 region: CASSQDRKGNQPQHF. The CDR3 bases are TGCGCCAGCAGCCAAGATAGGAAGGGGAATCAGCCCCAGCATTTT.

Only one count was recorded for this clone. V and J are TRBV7-2 and TRBJ2-7, with 8 bases fitting TRBD1. Germline trimming cut 5 bases from V and 1 base from J; bases unmatched to any gene: 4. Germline CDR1 is SGHTA and CDR2 is FQGNSA. This CDR3 contains 14 residues. As DNA, the CDR3 is TGTGCCAGCAGCGACGACAGGGGTTCCTACGAGCAGTACTTC. It yields the protein CASSDDRGSYEQYF.

This clone was observed a few times. DNA of the CDR3: TGTGCCAGTAGTGAAACAGGGGAATACGAGCAGTACTTC. This encodes CASSETGEYEQYF. This chain links TRBV19 with TRBJ2-7; 7 bases line up with TRBD1. The germline V gene encodes CDR1 LNHDA and CDR2 SQIVND (reference sequence). The CDR3 length is 13 residues. Trimming at V came to 5 bases and at J to 4 bases, leaving 5 bases not matched to a gene.

The V and J genes are TRBV29-1 and TRBJ2-5; 7 bases fit TRBD1. With V trimmed by 5 bases and J by 6 bases, 6 bases remained unmatched. CDR1 is SQVTM and CDR2 is ANQGSEA in the germline V gene. The CDR3 contains 12 residues. In nucleotides, the CDR3 is TGCAGCGTTCGGACAGGCGGGCAGACCCAGTACTTC. It specifies CSVRTGGQTQYF.

V and J are TRBV9 and TRBJ1-4; D perhaps matches TRBD1 (6 bases). Germline V gene lookup returns CDR1 SGDLS and CDR2 YYNGEE. The CDR3 extends over 18 amino acids. V was trimmed by 1 base and J by 7 bases, leaving 23 bases between them. CDR3 in DNA: TGTGCCAGCAGCGTACGCGGGGAGGGGGACGGGCTAGGTGAAAAACTGTTTTTT. The encoded protein is CASSVRGEGDGLGEKLFF.

The chain combines TRBV4-3 with TRBJ1-6; perhaps TRBD1 as D (6 bases). This CDR3 has 15 residues. Trimming shortened V by 0 bases and J by 9 bases, and 12 bases separated the two germline ends. Germline lookup yields CDR1 LGHNA and CDR2 YSLEER. The CDR3 DNA follows: TGCGCCAGCAGCCAAGAGTCAGGGGCTCTTTCACCCCTCCACTTT. As protein: CASSQESGALSPLHF.

The rearrangement uses TRBV7-2 and TRBJ2-5, with 9 bases lining up with TRBD1. Per the germline V gene, CDR1 is SGHTA and CDR2 is FQGNSA. Trimming took 5 bases from V and 7 from J; bases not matched to a gene: 17. CDR3 length equals 17 residues. DNA of the CDR3: TGTGCCAGCAGCGGGGACAGGGAAGGGCTAGTGGGGGGGACCCAGTACTTC. Translated, it gives CASSGDREGLVGGTQYF.

The J gene is TRBJ2-3, the V gene TRBV15; 10 bases map to TRBD2. CDR3 size: 20 residues. V was pared by 0 bases and J by 0 bases, with 12 bases of the junction left unmatched. Germline loops: CDR1 LNHNV, CDR2 YYDKDF (reference sequence). CDR3 loop: CATSRERVAGGRTSTDTQYF. Written as DNA, the CDR3 is TGTGCCACCAGCAGAGAACGAGTAGCGGGGGGCCGAACTAGCACAGATACGCAGTATTTT.

This chain links TRBV9 with TRBJ2-2; the D gene is possibly TRBD2 (5 bases). V shed 0 bases and J shed 1 base, with 16 bases lying between them. Germline V gene sequence: CDR1 SGDLS, CDR2 YYNGEE. The CDR3 loop spans 18 amino acids. The DNA for the CDR3 is TGTGCCAGCAGCGTAGGAGTTGCAGCGGCTGTGAACACCGGGGAGCTGTTTTTT. Protein product: CASSVGVAAAVNTGELFF.

The chain carries TRBV2 and TRBJ2-3; D ambiguous. The CDR3 consists of 13 residues. Trimming took 4 bases from V and 3 from J, leaving 8 bases between them. CDR1 and CDR2 (germline): SNHLY, FYNNEI. DNA of the CDR3: TGTGCCAGCAGTGGAGGATTGACAGATACGCAGTATTTT. The encoded protein is CASSGGLTDTQYF.

The chain employs TRBV6-1 and TRBJ1-5, with D tentatively TRBD1 (5 bases). Per germline, CDR1 MNHNS and CDR2 SASEGT. This CDR3 has 12 amino acids. V lost 5 bases and J 5 bases, leaving 7 bases between the germline ends. CDR3 sequence reads: CASSQGYQPQHF. Written as DNA, the CDR3 is TGTGCCAGCAGTCAGGGTTATCAGCCCCAGCATTTT.

The rearrangement joins TRBV28 to TRBJ2-3, with D perhaps TRBD1 (6 bases). The CDR3 length is 16 residues. V lost 5 bases and J 7 bases, leaving 22 bases between the germline ends. Germline CDR1 MDHEN, CDR2 SYDVKM. The CDR3 reads CASSLSAGAFFNTQYF. DNA of the CDR3: TGTGCCAGCAGTCTCTCAGCAGGGGCCTTTTTTAATACGCAGTATTTT.

This clone has only one observation. This chain uses TRBV4-3 with TRBJ2-4; 9 bases line up with TRBD2. V shed 5 bases, J shed 3 bases, and the junction held 11 bases outside the gene matches. The CDR3 runs 17 residues. Germline-derived CDR1 and CDR2 are LGHNA and YSLEER. This CDR3 is CASSRGETSGLKNIQYF. CDR3 DNA sequence: TGCGCCAGCAGCAGAGGGGAGACTAGCGGTCTCAAAAACATTCAGTACTTC.

V is TRBV27 and J is TRBJ2-7, with D perhaps matching TRBD2 (7 bases). V lost 5 bases and J lost 3, with 17 bases in between. CDR3 size: 15 residues. Germline values: CDR1 MNHEY, CDR2 SMNVEV (reference sequence). The CDR3 sequence is CASSKGGGPRYEQYF. As DNA, the CDR3 is TGTGCCAGCAGTAAAGGGGGGGGGCCCCGCTACGAGCAGTACTTC.

In DNA, the CDR3 is TGTGCCAGCAGTACACAGGGACCCTACAATCAGCCCCAGCATTTT. Protein product: CASSTQGPYNQPQHF. The chain couples TRBV28 to TRBJ1-5; a possible D gene is TRBD1 (6 bases). The CDR3 spans 15 residues. CDR1 is MDHEN, CDR2 SYDVKM, per germline. V lost 5 bases to trimming and J lost 3 bases, with 14 bases between them.

The chain employs TRBV28 and TRBJ1-2, with TRBD1 as a possible D gene (5 bases). Germline V gene data show CDR1 as MDHEN and CDR2 as SYDVKM. Trimming removed 4 bases from V and 0 bases from J, with 6 bases in between. The CDR3 spans 13 residues. The CDR3, as DNA: TGTGCCAGCAGTTCACAGGCTAACTATGGCTACACCTTC. The encoded protein is CASSSQANYGYTF.

The chain links TRBV19 to TRBJ2-7; D is possibly TRBD1 (6 bases). Trimming took 6 bases from V and 1 from J, leaving 13 bases between them. Germline V CDR1 and CDR2: LNHDA, SQIVND (reference sequence). The CDR3 has 14 residues. In DNA, the CDR3 is TGTGCCAGTAGCCTCGACAGGCTGTCCTACGAGCAGTACTTC. It yields the protein CASSLDRLSYEQYF.